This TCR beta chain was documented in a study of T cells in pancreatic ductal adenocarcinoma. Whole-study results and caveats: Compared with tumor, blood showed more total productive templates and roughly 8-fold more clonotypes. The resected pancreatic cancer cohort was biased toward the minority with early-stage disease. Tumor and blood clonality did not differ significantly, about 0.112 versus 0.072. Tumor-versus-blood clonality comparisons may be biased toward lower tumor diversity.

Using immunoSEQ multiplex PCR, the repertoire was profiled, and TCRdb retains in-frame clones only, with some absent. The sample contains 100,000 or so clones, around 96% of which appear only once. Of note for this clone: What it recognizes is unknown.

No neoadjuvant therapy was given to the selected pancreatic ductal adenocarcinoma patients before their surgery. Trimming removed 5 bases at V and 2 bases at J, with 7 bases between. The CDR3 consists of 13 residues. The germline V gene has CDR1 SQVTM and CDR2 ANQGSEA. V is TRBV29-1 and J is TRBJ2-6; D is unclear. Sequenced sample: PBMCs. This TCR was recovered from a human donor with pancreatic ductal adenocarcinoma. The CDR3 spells CSVIPAGANVLTF. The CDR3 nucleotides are TGCAGCGTTATACCAGCTGGGGCCAACGTCCTGACTTTC.